This T cell receptor (beta chain) appears in the sequencing data of a study of T cell responses to AZD1222 COVID-19 vaccine. Germline loops: CDR1 SEHNR, CDR2 FQNEAQ (reference sequence). The CDR3 is made up of 19 amino acids. J gave up 0 bases and V 3 bases, and 6 bases lay outside the gene matches. This clone was seen many times. Method: immunoSEQ multiplex PCR; TCRdb's copy keeps in-frame clones and lacks some. This table holds about 47,000 clones, around 80% found once. The sequences come from peripheral blood, collected on day 0 of MenACWY control vaccination. The chain employs TRBV7-9 and TRBJ2-1; 15 nucleotides agree with TRBD2. This clonotype was obtained from an adult in good health. CDR3 sequence reads: CASSFLGLAGGSSYNEQFF. The CDR3 nucleotides read TGTGCCAGCAGCTTCTTAGGACTAGCGGGAGGGAGCTCCTACAATGAGCAGTTCTTC.